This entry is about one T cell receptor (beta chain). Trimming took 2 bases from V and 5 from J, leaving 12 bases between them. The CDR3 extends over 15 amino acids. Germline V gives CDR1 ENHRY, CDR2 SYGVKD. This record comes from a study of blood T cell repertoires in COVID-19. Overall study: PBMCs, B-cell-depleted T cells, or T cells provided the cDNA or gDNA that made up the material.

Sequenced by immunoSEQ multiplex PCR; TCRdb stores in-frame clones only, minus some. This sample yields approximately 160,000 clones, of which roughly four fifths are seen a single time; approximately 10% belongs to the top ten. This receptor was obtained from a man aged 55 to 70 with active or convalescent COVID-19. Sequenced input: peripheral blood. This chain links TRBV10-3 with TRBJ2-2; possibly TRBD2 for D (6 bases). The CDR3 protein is CAISEGRSGTGELFF. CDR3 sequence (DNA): TGTGCCATCAGTGAGGGGCGCAGCGGGACCGGGGAGCTGTTTTTT.